The TCR beta chain described here comes from a study of early T cells in non-severe SARS-CoV-2 infection. Turning to the study itself: Chains from this unsorted whole-blood bulk RNA could not be paired. General study findings and limits: VDJdb matching skewed toward anti-spike CD8 responses, missing private and CD4 specificities.

CDR3 length equals 15 residues. Trimming took off 5 bases at V and 0 bases at J, with 12 bases between the two ends. Germline-derived CDR1 and CDR2 are PRHDT and FYEKMQ (reference sequence). This clonotype was observed a handful of times. Its antigen is unknown. Unique molecular identifiers were affixed to single, distinct cDNA molecules. One entry per CDR3 protein results from TCRdb running MiXCR on the 5' RACE reads. The data hold tens of thousands of distinct CDR3 sequences, with 12% observed a single time. The material sequenced was whole blood. This rearrangement joins TRBV13 to TRBJ2-3; perhaps TRBD2 as D (5 bases). The TCR sequence derives from an adult who was a healthcare worker with PCR-confirmed SARS-CoV-2 infection or an uninfected control (not recorded which). The CDR3 loop is CASSLEVASTDTQYF. The DNA for the CDR3 is TGTGCCAGCAGCCTAGAGGTAGCGAGCACAGATACGCAGTATTTT.